Below are 10 T cell receptor beta chains sequenced from a single sample in a study of blood T cell repertoires in COVID-19. The method was immunoSEQ multiplex PCR; TCRdb's version includes in-frame clones alone and lacks a portion of them. Among over 90,000 clones listed, nearly 90% were seen once. Sequencing input: peripheral blood. Receptors originate from a man aged 50-60 years with active COVID-19.

The rearrangement uses TRBV6-5 and TRBJ1-1, with a tentative D call TRBD1 (6 bases). The CDR3 loop spans 16 amino acids. V was cut by 0 bases and J by 4 bases, with 15 bases left in between. Germline CDR1 and CDR2: MNHEY and SVGAGI. CDR3 DNA: TGTGCCAGCAGTTACTCGATTGCGGGGGCCAGCACTGAAGCTTTCTTT. Translating gives CASSYSIAGASTEAFF.

The chain combines TRBV2 with TRBJ1-2; D might be TRBD1 (5 bases). Germline CDR1 and CDR2: SNHLY and FYNNEI. The CDR3 covers 13 residues. The V end was cut by 4 bases, the J end by 4 bases, with 10 bases between. The CDR3 region is CASSADTLYGYTF. In DNA form, the CDR3 reads TGTGCCAGCAGTGCGGACACCCTCTATGGCTACACCTTC.

This clone occurred a few times. The gene calls are TRBV5-1 and TRBJ2-1, with TRBD1 as a possible D gene (6 bases). This CDR3 contains 14 residues. From germline, CDR1 is SGHRS and CDR2 YFSETQ. V lost 7 bases and J lost 4, with 15 bases in between. CDR3 region: CASGPGQTYNEQFF. The CDR3 bases are TGCGCCAGCGGGCCCGGACAGACTTACAATGAGCAGTTCTTC.

The rearrangement uses TRBV7-9 and TRBJ1-2, with a tentative D call TRBD1 (5 bases). There are 14 residues in the CDR3. Per the germline V gene, CDR1 is SEHNR and CDR2 is FQNEAQ (reference sequence). Trimming stripped 1 base from V and 2 bases from J, with 8 bases between. In DNA form, the CDR3 reads TGTGCCAGCAGCTTAGAGACAGAGAACTATGGCTACACCTTC. Encoded protein: CASSLETENYGYTF.

The CDR3 sequence: CASSGQGIYGNTIYF. CDR3 nucleotides: TGTGCCAGCAGCGGACAGGGGATTTATGGAAACACCATATATTTT. V is TRBV6-5 and J is TRBJ1-3; the match to TRBD1 covers 9 bases. The V gene's germline CDR1 is MNHEY and CDR2 SVGAGI. Losses at the gene ends were 6 bases for V and 3 bases for J; bases not matched to a gene: 6. The CDR3 spans 15 residues.

As for this clone: This CDR3 is also generated by other DNA sequences in the sample. The V gene is TRBV3-1 (or the pseudogene TRBV3-2), the J gene TRBJ1-5, with D possibly being TRBD1 (5 bases). The CDR3 is 14 residues long. Trimming removed 1 base from V and 2 bases from J, with 6 bases in between. CDR1 and CDR2 (germline): LGHDT, YNNKEL (reference sequence). The CDR3 DNA reads as TGTGCCAGCAGCCAAGGCAGGGGCAATCAGCCCCAGCATTTT. This gives the protein CASSQGRGNQPQHF.

This clone appeared once. J is TRBJ1-2 and V is TRBV19; 8 bases agree with TRBD1. Losses at the gene ends were 10 bases for V and 8 bases for J; bases not matched to a gene: 15. The germline gives CDR1 LNHDA, CDR2 SQIVND (reference sequence). The CDR3 is made up of 14 amino acids. In DNA form, the CDR3 reads TGTGCCACCCTTGACAGGGGCGCGGCGATCGGCTACACCTTC. As protein: CATLDRGAAIGYTF.

The genes are TRBV30 and TRBJ1-1; a possible D gene is TRBD1 (5 bases). Germline lookup yields CDR1 GTSNPN and CDR2 SVGIG (reference sequence). CDR3 length equals 14 residues. V lost 5 bases, J lost 1 base, and 14 bases lay in between. The CDR3 coding sequence is TGTGCCTGGCGAGGAAGGAGGGGGAACACTGAAGCTTTCTTT. Its protein is CAWRGRRGNTEAFF.

The chain uses TRBV7-9 and TRBJ1-1; D is unresolved. The CDR3 consists of 15 residues. CDR1 is SEHNR and CDR2 is FQNEAQ in the germline V gene (reference sequence). V lost 4 bases to trimming and J lost 5 bases, with 17 bases between them. The CDR3 bases are TGTGCCAGCAGCTCGAAAGACCGGGCGGGTACTGAAGCTTTCTTT. It yields the protein CASSSKDRAGTEAFF.

The V and J genes are TRBV7-2 and TRBJ2-3; 10 bases agree with TRBD2. This CDR3 contains 17 residues. CDR1 and CDR2 from the germline V gene are SGHTA and FQGNSA. Unmatched junction bases numbered 12, after V lost 5 bases and J lost 4 bases. The CDR3 loop reads CASSRSSGGAPPDTQYF. The CDR3 DNA is TGTGCCAGCAGCCGCTCTAGCGGGGGAGCCCCCCCAGATACGCAGTATTTT. The entire variable domain, with the rest obtained from reference TRBV7-2 and TRBJ2-3, is as follows: GAGVSQSPSNKVTEKGKDVELRCDPISGHTALYWYRQSLGQGLEFLIYFQGNSAPDKSGLPSDRFSAERTGGSVSTLTIQRTQQEDSAVYLCASSRSSGGAPPDTQYFGPGTRLTVL.